The 25 T cell receptor beta chains below were found in one sample sequenced in a study of blood T cell repertoires in COVID-19. Some clones are missing from TCRdb's copy, which holds only in-frame ones; the method was immunoSEQ multiplex PCR. The table lists around 250,000 clones, roughly nine tenths of them singletons. Sample: peripheral blood. Source of these receptors: a man aged 55 to 70 with acute or convalescent COVID-19.

The chain has TRBV5-4 and TRBJ2-5; 8 nucleotides agree with TRBD2. Trimming at V came to 4 bases and at J to 5 bases, leaving 10 bases not matched to a gene. Germline V gene sequence: CDR1 SGHNT, CDR2 YYREEE (reference sequence). The CDR3 sequence is 15 residues long. Here the CDR3 reads CASSTGGGAWETQYF. CDR3 in DNA: TGTGCCAGCAGCACCGGGGGGGGCGCTTGGGAGACCCAGTACTTC.

The chain joins TRBV30 to TRBJ1-4, with D perhaps TRBD1 (5 bases). CDR3 length: 13 amino acids. The V and J ends lost 2 bases and 6 bases respectively, with 10 bases between them. Germline V CDR1 and CDR2: GTSNPN, SVGIG (reference sequence). The CDR3 loop reads CAWSQGGDEKLFF. DNA for the CDR3: TGTGCCTGGAGTCAGGGAGGGGATGAAAAACTGTTTTTT.

This sequence joins TRBV25-1 and TRBJ1-3; 8 bases map to TRBD1. The V segment lost 6 bases and the J segment 0 bases; nucleotides outside the gene matches: 1. Germline V gene sequence: CDR1 MGHDK, CDR2 SYGVNS. This CDR3 spans 14 amino acids. The DNA of the CDR3 is TGTGCCAGCAGGGACAGGGCCTCTGGAAACACCATATATTTT. This sequence encodes CASRDRASGNTIYF.

The J gene is TRBJ1-2, the V gene TRBV6-1; 9 bases map to TRBD1. The CDR3 is 14 residues long. J gave up 5 bases and V 0 bases, and 1 base lay outside the gene matches. Germline V gives CDR1 MNHNS, CDR2 SASEGT. CDR3 amino acids: CASSEAGTGYGYTF. CDR3 nucleotide sequence: TGTGCCAGCAGTGAAGCGGGGACAGGGTATGGCTACACCTTC.

This chain links TRBV14 with TRBJ1-1; D gene ambiguous. The CDR3 consists of 13 residues. V dropped 0 bases and J dropped 7 bases, with 9 bases sitting between them. Germline V gives CDR1 SGHDN, CDR2 FVKESK. CDR3 sequence: CASSQDLAGEAFF. In DNA, the CDR3 is TGTGCCAGCAGCCAAGATTTAGCCGGTGAAGCTTTCTTT.

The J gene is TRBJ2-2, the V gene TRBV28; 12 bases match TRBD2. Germline CDR1 reads MDHEN; CDR2 reads SYDVKM. The CDR3 contains 20 residues. V shed 6 bases, J shed 1 base, and the junction held 15 bases outside the gene matches. The CDR3 DNA is TGTGCCAGCAGCTTTACGGGGAAAGGACTAGCGGGACAGAACACCGGGGAGCTGTTTTTT. It translates to CASSFTGKGLAGQNTGELFF.

This clone was recorded once. The chain has TRBV28 and TRBJ2-2, with D possibly matching TRBD2 (6 bases). Between the trimmed V and J ends, which lost 7 bases and 4 bases, there was a span of 13 bases. The germline CDR1 and CDR2 sequences are MDHEN and SYDVKM. CDR3 length: 14 residues. The CDR3 bases are TGTGCCAGCACGGTGCGGAGGGGCACCGGGGAGCTGTTTTTT. The encoded protein is CASTVRRGTGELFF.

This clone was detected only once. The chain is built from TRBV6-5 and TRBJ2-7; no clear D gene. Per the germline V gene, CDR1 is MNHEY and CDR2 is SVGAGI. V was cut by 2 bases and J by 1 base, with 12 bases left in between. The CDR3 is made up of 15 amino acids. The CDR3 coding sequence is TGTGCCAGCAGTTACGCGCAGGAACTTTCCTACGAGCAGTACTTC. Translating it yields CASSYAQELSYEQYF.

This clone was seen a single time. This chain joins TRBV28 and TRBJ1-2; 9 positions agree with TRBD1. From germline, CDR1 is MDHEN and CDR2 SYDVKM. CDR3 size: 16 residues. J was trimmed by 2 bases and V by 7 bases; bases with no gene match: 11. The CDR3 DNA is TGTGCCAGCACCCTAGGGGGGACAGGGACAAACTATGGCTACACCTTC. It yields the protein CASTLGGTGTNYGYTF.

This clone was observed a few times. The chain joins TRBV28 to TRBJ1-6; 9 bases map to TRBD1. The CDR3 runs 14 residues. After removal of 6 bases from V and 12 bases from J, the junction contained 9 bases not matched to a gene. Germline V gene sequence: CDR1 MDHEN, CDR2 SYDVKM. CDR3 bases: TGTGCCAGCAGGGACAGGGGACCGACGCGACCCCTCCACTTT. Translating it yields CASRDRGPTRPLHF. Using reference TRBV28 and TRBJ1-6 for the parts outside the CDR3, the full variable domain is DVKVTQSSRYLVKRTGEKVFLECVQDMDHENMFWYRQDPGLGLRLIYFSYDVKMKEKGDIPEGYSVSREKKERFSLILESASTNQTSMYLCASRDRGPTRPLHFGNGTRLTVT.

This chain connects TRBV27 to TRBJ2-7; maybe TRBD1 (5 bases). The CDR3 is 14 residues long. V gave up 2 bases and J gave up 6 bases, with 14 bases separating them. Germline CDR1 reads MNHEY; CDR2 reads SMNVEV (reference sequence). The CDR3 DNA reads as TGTGCCAGCAGTTTAACGGCAGGGCCATTCGAGCAGTACTTC. This codes for CASSLTAGPFEQYF.

The chain's CDR3 is CASSSQPGQTSPLHF. In DNA form, the CDR3 reads TGTGCCAGCAGTTCCCAACCGGGACAGACATCACCCCTCCACTTT. This chain connects TRBV6-5 to TRBJ1-6, with 7 bases aligning to TRBD1. The CDR3 has 15 amino acids. The germline CDR1 and CDR2 sequences are MNHEY and SVGAGI. After removal of 4 bases from V and 10 bases from J, the junction contained 10 bases not matched to a gene.

V and J are TRBV30 and TRBJ1-6, with D possibly matching TRBD1 (5 bases). V dropped 1 base and J dropped 7 bases, with 8 bases sitting between them. The CDR3 is 13 residues long. In germline, CDR1 is GTSNPN, CDR2 SVGIG (reference sequence). DNA for the CDR3: TGTGCCTGGAGTGGACAGTACAATTCACCCCTCCACTTT. Encoded protein: CAWSGQYNSPLHF.

This sequence joins TRBV7-8 and TRBJ2-1; tentatively, D is TRBD2 (6 bases). Trimming cost V 1 base and J 7 bases, with 11 bases left between them. The CDR3 is 14 amino acids. The V gene's germline CDR1 is SGHVS and CDR2 FQNEAQ. The CDR3: CASSLVGEVNEQFF. In nucleotides, the CDR3 is TGTGCCAGCAGCTTAGTGGGGGAGGTAAATGAGCAGTTCTTC.

V usage is TRBV25-1 and J usage is TRBJ2-7; no clear D. V was trimmed by 4 bases and J by 3 bases, leaving 7 bases between them. CDR1 and CDR2 from the germline V gene are MGHDK and SYGVNS. The CDR3 is made up of 12 amino acids. The CDR3 region has the DNA TGTGCCAGCAGTGGGCCCGTCTACGAGCAGTACTTC. It specifies CASSGPVYEQYF.

V usage is TRBV19 and J usage is TRBJ2-1, with D possibly matching TRBD2 (6 bases). In germline, CDR1 is LNHDA, CDR2 SQIVND (reference sequence). V was cut by 3 bases and J by 0 bases, with 15 bases left in between. The CDR3 is 17 residues long. CDR3 in amino acids: CASSIGAGQSSYNEQFF. The DNA of the CDR3 is TGTGCCAGTAGTATCGGAGCGGGCCAAAGCTCCTACAATGAGCAGTTCTTC.

The gene calls are TRBV29-1 and TRBJ1-4, with 9 bases lining up with TRBD1. This CDR3 comprises 14 residues. V lost 7 bases and J lost 4; bases outside the gene matches: 7. Germline assignment: CDR1 SQVTM and CDR2 ANQGSEA. The CDR3 DNA reads TGCAGCGCCCAAGGGGGACAGGGTAATGAAAAACTGTTTTTT. Its translation: CSAQGGQGNEKLFF.

This chain connects TRBV7-2 to TRBJ2-7, with 7 bases lining up with TRBD1. The CDR3 runs 16 residues. CDR1 SGHTA and CDR2 FQGNSA come from the germline V gene. With 5 bases clipped from V and 5 bases from J, the junction kept 15 bases outside the gene matches. This CDR3 is CASSHWVTGKDDEQYF. The CDR3 DNA reads TGTGCCAGCAGCCACTGGGTGACAGGGAAAGACGACGAGCAGTACTTC.

This clone was found a few times. This chain links TRBV6-5 with TRBJ2-2; 9 bases fit TRBD2. Looked up from germline, CDR1 is MNHEY and CDR2 is SVGAGI. V shed 6 bases, J shed 3 bases, and the junction held 5 bases outside the gene matches. The CDR3 has 15 residues. As DNA, the CDR3 is TGTGCCAGCAGGGTTAGCGGGAGACACACCGGGGAGCTGTTTTTT. As protein: CASRVSGRHTGELFF.

The table lists this clone with a few counts. CDR3 bases: TGTGCCAGCAGTTTAGGCGGGACAGGGGGCCATTATGGCTACACCTTC. Amino acids: CASSLGGTGGHYGYTF. This chain connects TRBV27 to TRBJ1-2, with TRBD1 matching 12 bases. This CDR3 has 16 amino acids. In germline, CDR1 is MNHEY, CDR2 SMNVEV (reference sequence). The J segment lost 5 bases and the V segment lost 2 bases, leaving 6 bases of the junction unmatched.

The V call is TRBV30, the J call TRBJ2-2; D possibly corresponds to TRBD2 (6 bases). This CDR3 is built from 14 residues. V lost 0 bases and J lost 4, with 9 bases in between. Germline CDR1 is GTSNPN and CDR2 is SVGIG (reference sequence). CDR3 region: CAWSVASVTGELFF. The DNA of the CDR3 is TGTGCCTGGAGTGTAGCTAGCGTCACCGGGGAGCTGTTTTTT.

This clone was recorded once. The CDR3 loop is CASSLTGGLEGLSYNSPLHF. CDR3 in DNA: TGTGCCAGCAGTTTAACCGGGGGGCTTGAGGGTTTGTCCTATAATTCACCCCTCCACTTT. J is TRBJ1-6 and V is TRBV27; maybe TRBD1 (6 bases). This CDR3 comprises 20 residues. Per the germline V gene, CDR1 is MNHEY and CDR2 is SMNVEV (reference sequence). V was shortened by 2 bases and J by 1 base, with 21 bases between the two germline ends.

The chain's CDR3 is CASSIGTATYYEQYF. CDR3 DNA: TGTGCCAGTAGTATTGGGACAGCGACCTACTACGAGCAGTACTTC. The chain links TRBV19 to TRBJ2-7, with 7 bases that match TRBD1. The germline CDR1 and CDR2 sequences are LNHDA and SQIVND (reference sequence). V shed 3 bases and J 3 bases; nucleotides not matched to a gene: 8. The CDR3 totals 15 residues.

The genes are TRBV4-3 and TRBJ1-2; D gene uncertain. V lost 0 bases to trimming and J lost 2 bases, with 10 bases between them. CDR3 length equals 15 residues. The V gene's germline CDR1 is LGHNA and CDR2 YSLEER. CDR3 region: CASSQDLGENYGYTF. The CDR3 nucleotides are TGCGCCAGCAGCCAAGATCTGGGCGAGAACTATGGCTACACCTTC.

V is TRBV5-6 and J is TRBJ2-2; TRBD2 matches 11 bases. Per germline, CDR1 SGHDT and CDR2 YYEEEE. The CDR3 totals 16 residues. The V gene end was trimmed by 3 bases and the J gene end by 2 bases; junction bases not matched to a gene: 3. The DNA of the CDR3 is TGTGCCAGCAGCTCGACTAGCGGGATTAACACCGGGGAGCTGTTTTTT. It encodes CASSSTSGINTGELFF. Variable domain in full (rest from reference TRBV5-6 and TRBJ2-2): DAGVTQSPTHLIKTRGQQVTLRCSPKSGHDTVSWYQQALGQGPQFIFQYYEEEERQRGNFPDRFSGHQFPNYSSELNVNALLLGDSALYLCASSSTSGINTGELFFGEGSRLTVL.